This TCR beta chain originates from a study of cytomegalovirus exposure and HLA in healthy donors (TCRdb year 2017). In terms of the full investigation: An earlier analysis of approximately 600 of the donors reported approximately 270 Gb of sequence data and 120 million or so unique TCR beta sequences from roughly 200 million T cells. High-throughput TCR immunosequencing, statistical association of individual TCRs with disease status, and machine learning were combined to predict cytomegalovirus infection status. To study patterns of TCR occurrence, a later analysis re-analyzed previously published TCR beta repertoires from 650 to 750 donors and added high-resolution HLA genotyping. A later genetic analysis used genome-wide SNP genotypes for about 60% of the roughly 700 donors, treating that subset as a discovery cohort. Besides the first cohort of 666 subjects, a separate validation cohort made up of some 110 different subjects was used. HLA typing covered class I and class II loci at four-digit resolution. A handful of DR-DQ haplotypes were handled as single units for association and clustering because linkage in the cohort was strong. An earlier analysis of 500 to 750 of the donors applied high-throughput TCR beta sequencing to assess whether each TCR beta V gene segment acted as functional or pseudogenic. The study was designed to test whether signatures of past pathogen exposure could be identified by cataloging public T cell receptors. Donor age, sex, ethnicity and CMV serostatus were compiled together with the repertoire data. The number of typed donors differed by locus: roughly 629-640 for A, B, C, DRB1 and DQB1; 500 to 550 for DQA1; 606 for DPA1; and some 450 for DPB1. About 280 gigabases of sequencing data and approximately 91 million unique TCR sequences made up an early release that covered approximately 620 HLA-typed donors. In the later analysis, no new phenotypic data were used to find candidate immune exposures; instead, reliance was placed on TCR beta sequences and their occurrence across donors. Of the roughly 410 genotyped donors, over 80% were placed in the genetic ancestry cluster associated with self-reported Caucasian donors. The study profiled the T cell repertoires of around 700 subjects by immunosequencing and related them to cytomegalovirus serostatus. On average, roughly 200,000 unique TCR beta nucleotide sequences were sequenced per donor among 398 genotyped donors of the cohort, with about 19% of those sequences being non-productive. All discovery cohort repertoires had been generated using a single sequencing platform. What the research found in general, with its limitations: Because counts were too low, seventeen rarely observed V segments, including chromosome 9 orphons, were left out of the earlier analysis of over 550 of the donors. According to a later genetic analysis, donors in an Asian-associated ancestry cluster had fewer N-insertions in productive TCRs than the approximately 650-donor mean. At a false discovery rate of 0.05, a later analysis linked 16,951 TCR beta sequences to specific HLA alleles. Several of the top co-occurrence clusters appeared to be linked to parvovirus B19, influenza, CMV and Epstein-Barr virus, according to a later analysis. In both the original and validation cohorts, the classifier was reported to diagnose cytomegalovirus status with high specificity and sensitivity. In a later analysis, HLA-associated TCR beta chains showed more clonal expansion and lower generation probabilities than non-associated chains that were equally common. Because HLA typing was unavailable for some donors at each locus, only the typed subset was used in association tests. The presence/absence analyses assumed that sequencing depth was roughly uniform across donors, and that assumption may not be true. Only TCR beta chains were sequenced in this cohort, and the absence of alpha or paired-chain data limited detectable features. In the study, 164 TCR beta chains were listed as associated with cytomegalovirus. In a later analysis, TCR association rates were found to vary across HLA loci, with the most associated TCRs seen for DRB1 alleles and the fewest for HLA-C alleles. For the cohort, immune exposure information was limited to CMV serostatus. Because the 87-base-pair reads could not distinguish some IMGT-functional V segments, including TRBV6-2 and TRBV6-3, those segments were excluded. Correlated functional status among segregating V segments might be attributable to linkage disequilibrium, but an unknown experimental factor could not be ruled out. The authors suggested that the approach could potentially be generalized to other disease states and immunological phenotypes. In a later analysis, most CMV-associated TCR beta chains were found to appear HLA-restricted, with HLA associations seemingly driven largely by CMV exposure. In an earlier analysis of some 550 of the donors, most TCR beta V segments were observed in productive rearrangements about 87% or about 30% of the time, broadly matching IMGT annotations. While some public TCRs were present in many individuals, most TCR sequences turned up only very rarely across donors. In vitro tests confirmed that a few of the cytomegalovirus-associated TCR beta chains recognize cytomegalovirus antigens. A further reported finding was that TCR beta sequences accurately predicted the HLA-A and HLA-B alleles for most subjects in the first cohort. In a later genetic analysis, a missense DCLRE1C variant was associated with V-gene and J-gene trimming of TCR beta chains, and the association was replicated in an independent cohort. Strong co-occurrence of HLA alleles, especially DR and DQ, made assigning TCR associations to individual alleles difficult. A cluster of highly shared sequence variants was judged likely to represent a technical artifact of the sequencing pipeline.

The cohort consisted of 666 healthy bone marrow donors. At the time of sampling, every cohort member was nominally healthy, though immune exposures that went unrecorded were likely present. The donor was CMV seropositive and was included in the group of 250 to 300 seropositive cohort members. Each donor provided a peripheral blood sample, and peripheral blood mononuclear cells were used for TCR beta sequencing. Genomic DNA extraction from the blood cell samples was performed with the Qiagen DNeasy Blood Extraction Kit. The library was prepared using the immunoSEQ multiplex PCR assay. A mixture of 60 forward primers for TCR Vbeta segments and 13 reverse primers for TCR Jbeta segments was used in the multiplex PCR. The CDR3 region of rearranged TCR beta genes was amplified from genomic DNA by a multiplex PCR assay. On the Illumina HiSeq System, the amplified TCR beta libraries were sequenced as 87-base-pair reads. Per the source publication's procedure: A later analysis counted about 80 million unique TCR beta chains across the 700 or so repertoires, and roughly 11 million of these chains were shared by at least two donors. Raw reads were error-corrected and collapsed into unique sequences with a nearest-neighbor algorithm that merged closely related sequences to remove PCR and sequencing errors. CDR3 sequences were aligned to IMGT reference sequences to assign V, D and J gene segments. For a sequence to be retained, a match of at least six nucleotides was required to both a V gene segment and a J gene segment. Rearrangements were classified as productive when the CDR3 lacked stop codons and remained in frame with V and J, and all other rearrangements were classified as non-productive. CDR3 was defined by IMGT convention, running from the second conserved V-encoded cysteine to the conserved J-encoded phenylalanine. In an earlier analysis of around 640 of the donors, sequences lacking an unambiguous match to a single V gene segment were excluded. In an earlier analysis of 587 of the donors, V segments were called functional above 56.7% productive rearrangements and were called segregating when the between-donor standard deviation exceeded 5%. A statistical classification framework was built to diagnose cytomegalovirus status from the catalog of TCR beta chain sequences. In a later analysis, V and J genes were assigned by comparing TCR nucleotide sequences against IMGT/GENE-DB human TR gene sequences. Using the TCRdist pipeline, a later analysis assigned CDR3 sequences along with most-parsimonious VDJ recombination scenarios. In a later analysis, every TCR beta chain was defined by the combination of its CDR3 amino acid sequence and its V-gene family, and reads without a unique V-gene family were dropped. A later analysis removed 592 highly shared, low-generation-probability nucleotide sequences to deal with suspected cross-contamination and a sequencing artifact. In a later analysis, a clonal expansion index for each public chain was calculated from normalized within-repertoire ranks of inferred template counts. In a later analysis, generation probabilities were computed with a VDJ recombination model fitted to out-of-frame rearrangements, and the resulting probabilities were checked against IGoR. In a later analysis, hypergeometric tests were used to score TCR-TCR, TCR-HLA and TCR-CMV co-occurrence, with a repertoire-size bias correction applied to TCR pairs. In a later analysis, false discovery rates were estimated by permuting HLA or CMV assignments 20 times. A later analysis grouped co-occurring TCRs with DBSCAN, adding TCRdist sequence similarity when clustering within HLA-allele-positive subsets. Co-occurrence clustering excluded repertoires with fewer than 30,000 or more than 120,000 public chains, plus five with anomalous nucleotide sharing. TCRdb retrieved this table from immuneACCESS and kept in-frame rearrangements only. Not all clones are present; in checked studies, unresolved V genes account for under half, and no reason is known for the remainder. V and J calls and clone size are as listed in that table; D and trimming were resolved from the DNA. In this sample's table one finds 45,000 to 70,000 clones. The biggest ten clones account for approximately 11% of the sample.

A distance of 16 bases separates the germline ends of V and J, which lose 8 bases and 3 bases respectively. The germline V gene sets CDR1 to SGHDN and CDR2 to FVKESK. The CDR3, from cysteine to phenylalanine, totals 14 residues. This entry keeps only the CDR3 DNA: 42 bases, framed from base 1. Worth noting for this clone: This clone's antigen is unknown.

This sequence originates from a woman between 50 and 59 years old in good health and CMV-seropositive. The chain is made from TRBV14 and TRBJ1-1; the D gene assignment is ambiguous. The sequenced material came from PBMCs. The CDR3 protein sequence reads: CASGRGRGHTEAFF. The bases read TGTGCCAGCGGTCGCGGAAGAGGCCACACTGAAGCTTTCTTT.